The TCR beta chain described here comes from a study of cytomegalovirus exposure and HLA in healthy donors. Study-wide findings and caveats: Most observed TCR sequences were rare, whereas some public TCRs were detected in many donors. The authors later found most CMV-associated TCR beta chains appeared HLA-restricted.

PCR involved 60 Vbeta and 13 Jbeta primers. Profiled with immunoSEQ multiplex PCR; TCRdb holds only in-frame clones, not every one. The data show 85,000 to 100,000 clones, around 77% seen once. Note on this clone: Its antigen remains unknown.

V lost 5 bases to trimming and J lost 8 bases, with 16 bases between them. The CDR3 is 14 amino acids. Germline V gene data show CDR1 as PRHDT and CDR2 as FYEKMQ (reference sequence). The specimen was PBMCs. The clonotype comes from a man aged 50 to 60 in good health and CMV-seropositive. V gene TRBV13 combines with J gene TRBJ2-1; D is unclear. Here the CDR3 DNA reads TGTGCCAGCAGCCTCGCACGGTTGGAGCATGAGCAGTTCTTC. It codes for CASSLARLEHEQFF. Drawing the rest from reference TRBV13 and TRBJ2-1, the complete variable domain is AAGVIQSPRHLIKEKRETATLKCYPIPRHDTVYWYQQGPGQDPQFLISFYEKMQSDKGSIPDRFSAQQFSDYHSELNMSSLELGDSALYFCASSLARLEHEQFFGPGTRLTVL.